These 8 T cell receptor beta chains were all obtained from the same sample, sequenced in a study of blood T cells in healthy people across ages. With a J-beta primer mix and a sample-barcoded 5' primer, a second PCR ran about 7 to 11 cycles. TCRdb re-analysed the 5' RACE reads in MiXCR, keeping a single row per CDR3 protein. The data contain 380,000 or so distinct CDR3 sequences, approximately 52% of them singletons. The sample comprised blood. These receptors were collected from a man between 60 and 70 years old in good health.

The CDR3 spells CASSPRRRRSSYNEQFF. CDR3 nucleotide sequence: TGTGCCAGCAGCCCACGGAGGCGGAGGAGCTCCTACAATGAGCAGTTCTTC. V gene TRBV7-9 combines with J gene TRBJ2-1, with a possible D match to TRBD2 (5 bases). This CDR3 has 17 amino acids. Trimming shortened V by 5 bases and J by 0 bases, and 17 bases separated the two germline ends. The germline gives CDR1 SEHNR, CDR2 FQNEAQ (reference sequence). The full variable domain, rest sourced from reference TRBV7-9 and TRBJ2-1, is DTGVSQNPRHKITKRGQNVTFRCDPISEHNRLYWYRQTLGQGPEFLTYFQNEAQLEKSRLLSDRFSAERPKGSFSTLEIQRTEQGDSAMYLCASSPRRRRSSYNEQFFGPGTRLTVL.

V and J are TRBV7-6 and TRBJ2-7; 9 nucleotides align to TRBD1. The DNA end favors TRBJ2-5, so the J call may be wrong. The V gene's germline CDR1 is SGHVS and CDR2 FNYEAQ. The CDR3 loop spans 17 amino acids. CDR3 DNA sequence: TGTGCCAGCAGCTTAGCACCGAGACAGGGGGGGATGGAGACCCAGTACTTC. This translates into CASSLAPRQGGMETQYF.

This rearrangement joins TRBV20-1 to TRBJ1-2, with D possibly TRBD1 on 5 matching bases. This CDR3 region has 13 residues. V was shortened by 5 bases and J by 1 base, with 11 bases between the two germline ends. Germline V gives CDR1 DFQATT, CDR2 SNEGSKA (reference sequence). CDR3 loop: CSAGDAVNYGYTF. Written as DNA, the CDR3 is TGCAGTGCTGGGGACGCCGTTAACTATGGCTACACCTTC.

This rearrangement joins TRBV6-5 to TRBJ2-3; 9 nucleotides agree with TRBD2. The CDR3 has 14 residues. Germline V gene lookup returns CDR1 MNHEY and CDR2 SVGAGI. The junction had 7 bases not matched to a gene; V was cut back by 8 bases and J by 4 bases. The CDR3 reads CASRGTSLADTQYF. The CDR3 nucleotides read TGTGCCAGCCGCGGGACTAGCCTCGCAGATACGCAGTATTTT.

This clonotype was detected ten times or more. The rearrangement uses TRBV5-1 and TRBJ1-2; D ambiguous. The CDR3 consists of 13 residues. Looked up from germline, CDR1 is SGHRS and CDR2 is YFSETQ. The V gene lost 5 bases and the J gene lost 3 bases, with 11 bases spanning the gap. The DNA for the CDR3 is TGCGCCAGCAGTCGGTTCCAGGACTATGGCTACACCTTC. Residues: CASSRFQDYGYTF.

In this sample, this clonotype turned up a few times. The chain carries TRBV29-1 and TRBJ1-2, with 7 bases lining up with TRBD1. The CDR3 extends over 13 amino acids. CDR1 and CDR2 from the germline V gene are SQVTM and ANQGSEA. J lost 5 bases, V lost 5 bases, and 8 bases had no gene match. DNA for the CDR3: TGCAGCGTTCGGGACAGCCCTGGGTATGGCTACACCTTC. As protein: CSVRDSPGYGYTF.

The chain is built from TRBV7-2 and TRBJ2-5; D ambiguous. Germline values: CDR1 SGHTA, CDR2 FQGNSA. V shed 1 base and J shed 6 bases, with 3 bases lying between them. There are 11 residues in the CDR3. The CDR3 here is CASSLGQTQYF. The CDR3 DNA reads TGTGCCAGCAGCTTAGGCCAGACCCAGTACTTC.

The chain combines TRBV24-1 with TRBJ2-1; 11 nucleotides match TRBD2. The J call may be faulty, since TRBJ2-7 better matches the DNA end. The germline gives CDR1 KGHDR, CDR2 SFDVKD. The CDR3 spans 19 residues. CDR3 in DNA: TGTGCCACCAGTGATTGGAAGACTAGCGGGACTTCCTCCTACAATGAGCAGTACTTC. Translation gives CATSDWKTSGTSSYNEQYF.